Detailed here is one T cell receptor (beta chain). The data were taken from a study of blood T cell repertoires in COVID-19. Sequencing used immunoSEQ multiplex PCR; TCRdb keeps in-frame clones, though not all of them. The data show approximately 290,000 clones, about 93% seen once. This CDR3 region has 12 residues. V was pared by 6 bases and J by 3 bases, with 8 bases between. V gene TRBV12-3 or TRBV12-4 combines with J gene TRBJ2-5; no clear D gene. The sample was PBMCs or T cells enriched from blood (not recorded which). The clonotype comes from a woman aged 25-40 years who had recovered from COVID-19. DNA for the CDR3: TGTGCCAGCAGCTCAGGAAAAGAGACCCAGTACTTC. Its translation: CASSSGKETQYF.